This is a list of T cell receptor beta chains from one sample in a study of blood T cells in healthy people across ages. TCRdb re-called the 5' RACE reads through MiXCR, storing one row per CDR3 protein. This table has 550,000 to 650,000 distinct CDR3 sequences, 27% appearing once. The sample was also reused in another study, on T cells of mothers and their children.

Sequenced: blood. These receptors all come from a boy aged 2-9 years in good health. CDR3s include the opening cysteine and the closing phenylalanine or tryptophan. A D gene is named only where the DNA matches it firmly. The size field is filled for only some rows; it gives once, few, many or a size class.

D	size	J	V	CDR3	DNA
TRBD2	NA	TRBJ2-4	TRBV7-9	CATVASGRLAKNIQYF	TGTGCCACAGTGGCTAGCGGGAGACTAGCCAAAAACATTCAGTACTTC
TRBD2	NA	TRBJ2-3	TRBV3-1	CASSQEGTSGKTDTQYF	TGTGCCAGCAGCCAAGAAGGGACTAGCGGGAAAACAGATACGCAGTATTTT
TRBD2	NA	TRBJ2-5	TRBV27	CASNRAGEETQYF	TGTGCCAGCAATAGAGCGGGGGAAGAGACCCAGTACTTC
NA	NA	TRBJ2-4	TRBV9	CASSGGSKNIQYF	TGTGCCAGCAGCGGGGGATCCAAAAACATTCAGTACTTC
NA	NA	TRBJ2-5	TRBV18	CASSKSLQETQYF	TGTGCCAGCTCCAAATCCCTCCAAGAGACCCAGTACTTC
NA	few	TRBJ1-1	TRBV12-3/TRBV12-4	CASSEDGRGYTEAFF	TGTGCCAGCAGTGAGGACGGCAGGGGTTACACTGAAGCTTTCTTT
TRBD2	NA	TRBJ2-1	TRBV2	CASSAEVASGGYNEQFF	TGTGCCAGCAGCGCCGAGGTGGCTAGCGGGGGTTACAATGAGCAGTTCTTC
NA	few	TRBJ2-1	TRBV7-2	CASSSPGHHNEQFF	TGTGCCAGCAGCTCCCCCGGACACCACAATGAGCAGTTCTTC
NA	few	TRBJ1-1	TRBV6-6	CASSYSTRGTEAFF	TGTGCCAGCAGTTACTCGACCCGAGGGACTGAAGCTTTCTTT
NA	NA	TRBJ2-4	TRBV29-1	CSVAREGGIQYF	TGCAGCGTTGCCAGGGAAGGCGGCATTCAGTACTTC
NA	few	TRBJ2-2	TRBV27	CASSRGFAGELFF	TGTGCCAGCAGTAGGGGCTTCGCCGGGGAGCTGTTTTTT
TRBD2	few	TRBJ2-3	TRBV4-1	CASRPRVHSGGVTDPQYF	TGCGCCAGCAGGCCGCGCGTCCATAGCGGGGGAGTCACAGATCCGCAGTATTTT
NA	NA	TRBJ1-3	TRBV2	CASSARVTGNTIYF	TGTGCCAGCAGTGCCAGGGTGACTGGAAACACCATATATTTT
NA	NA	TRBJ2-5	TRBV12-3/TRBV12-4	CASSSVAAAEKETQYF	TGTGCCAGCAGTTCGGTAGCGGCCGCTGAGAAGGAGACCCAGTACTTC
TRBD1	NA	TRBJ2-5	TRBV30	CAWTHGTGRTQYF	TGTGCCTGGACCCACGGGACAGGAAGGACCCAGTACTTC
NA	NA	TRBJ1-2	TRBV6-6	CASSPSPEGTYGYTF	TGTGCCAGCAGTCCCTCCCCAGAGGGGACCTATGGCTACACCTTC
NA	few	TRBJ2-7	TRBV10-3	CAISEGDWYSSYEQYF	TGTGCCATCAGTGAGGGCGACTGGTACAGCTCCTACGAGCAGTACTTC
NA	few	TRBJ2-3	TRBV27	CASSDSPGGLDTQYF	TGTGCCAGCAGTGACAGCCCTGGGGGGTTAGATACGCAGTATTTT
TRBD2	NA	TRBJ2-1	TRBV14	CASSQRLAPNEQFF	TGTGCCAGCAGCCAAAGACTAGCGCCCAATGAGCAGTTCTTC
TRBD2	few	TRBJ2-3	TRBV7-9	CASVTSGRTDTQYF	TGTGCCAGTGTTACTAGCGGTCGCACAGATACGCAGTATTTT
NA	NA	TRBJ2-7	TRBV7-9	CASSEEGLGDEQYF	TGTGCCAGCAGCGAGGAGGGGCTCGGGGACGAGCAGTACTTC
NA	NA	TRBJ2-1	TRBV2	CASREAAIYNEQFF	TGTGCCAGCAGAGAAGCGGCTATCTACAATGAGCAGTTCTTC
TRBD2	few	TRBJ2-7	TRBV5-1	CASSEGSGFYEQYF	TGCGCCAGCAGTGAAGGTAGCGGGTTCTACGAGCAGTACTTC
NA	NA	TRBJ2-1	TRBV20-1	CSARDPGQGHNEQFF	TGCAGTGCTAGAGATCCTGGGCAGGGGCACAATGAGCAGTTCTTC
NA	NA	TRBJ1-1	TRBV6-5	CASSPFLGGTEAFF	TGTGCCAGCAGTCCCTTCCTGGGGGGTACTGAAGCTTTCTTT
TRBD1	NA	TRBJ2-3	TRBV7-3	CASSLTRQGQNTQYF	TGTGCCAGCAGCTTGACACGACAGGGACAGAATACGCAGTATTTT
TRBD1	NA	TRBJ1-2	TRBV6-6	CASSDRGANYGYTF	TGTGCCAGCAGTGACAGGGGAGCTAACTATGGCTACACCTTC
NA	few	TRBJ1-2	TRBV3-1	CASSQGNTGALNNYGYTF	TGTGCCAGCAGCCAAGGTAACACCGGGGCACTAAACAACTATGGCTACACCTTC
TRBD1	few	TRBJ1-2	TRBV2	CASSSQGANNYGYTF	TGTGCCAGCAGTAGCCAGGGGGCCAATAACTATGGCTACACCTTC
NA	few	TRBJ2-5	TRBV7-2	CASSPYLGDQETQYF	TGTGCCAGCAGCCCTTACCTCGGGGACCAAGAGACCCAGTACTTC
NA	NA	TRBJ2-1	TRBV7-9	CASSFRTRTRYNEQFF	TGTGCCAGCAGCTTCCGGACGAGGACTCGTTACAATGAGCAGTTCTTC
TRBD2	NA	TRBJ2-7	TRBV20-1	CSASPALAGGAHEQYF	TGCAGTGCCTCCCCCGCCCTAGCGGGGGGAGCCCACGAGCAGTACTTC
NA	NA	TRBJ2-5	TRBV4-2	CASSQEVRGGQETQYF	TGTGCCAGCAGCCAAGAAGTAAGGGGGGGTCAAGAGACCCAGTACTTC
NA	few	TRBJ1-2	TRBV4-2	CASSQEVGGRGYTF	TGTGCCAGCAGCCAAGAGGTCGGAGGGCGTGGCTACACCTTC
NA	once	TRBJ1-1	TRBV20-1	CSAKKQGLPEAFF	TGCAGTGCTAAAAAACAGGGTTTACCTGAAGCTTTCTTT
NA	NA	TRBJ2-1	TRBV5-7	CASSSHGEQFF	TGTGCCAGCAGCTCCCACGGGGAGCAGTTCTTC
TRBD1	NA	TRBJ1-4	TRBV18	CASSRQGARDEKLFF	TGTGCCAGCTCACGACAGGGGGCGCGGGATGAAAAACTGTTTTTT
NA	NA	TRBJ1-5	TRBV27	CASSQGFSNQPQHF	TGTGCCAGCAGTCAGGGGTTTAGCAATCAGCCCCAGCATTTT
TRBD2	few	TRBJ2-5	TRBV9	CASSERGGETQYF	TGTGCCAGCAGCGAGCGGGGGGGAGAGACCCAGTACTTC
TRBD1	NA	TRBJ2-2	TRBV12-5	CASGLIGTGSTGELFF	TGTGCTAGTGGTTTGATTGGGACAGGGAGCACCGGGGAGCTGTTTTTT
NA	NA	TRBJ2-7	TRBV4-1	CASSQDKSGSSYEQYF	TGCGCCAGCAGCCAAGATAAGTCAGGGAGCTCCTACGAGCAGTACTTC
NA	few	TRBJ2-5	TRBV12-3/TRBV12-4	CASSSGGLALRVEFF	TGTGCCAGCAGTTCAGGTGGCCTAGCGCTGAGGGTGGAGTTCTTC
TRBD2	NA	TRBJ2-7	TRBV29-1	CSVEGLGTYEQYF	TGCAGCGTGGAGGGACTAGGAACTTACGAGCAGTACTTC
TRBD1	NA	TRBJ1-1	TRBV2	CASSGNRGLVTEAFF	TGTGCCAGCAGTGGAAACAGGGGGCTGGTCACTGAAGCTTTCTTT
NA	few	TRBJ2-6	TRBV29-1	CSVEEWVSSGANVLTF	TGCAGCGTTGAAGAATGGGTTAGCTCTGGGGCCAACGTCCTGACTTTC
NA	once	TRBJ2-7	TRBV12-3/TRBV12-4	CASSGSAGGGYEQYF	TGTGCCAGCAGTGGGTCTGCAGGGGGAGGGTACGAGCAGTACTTC
NA	NA	TRBJ2-5	TRBV7-9	CASSPPRETRGETQYF	TGTGCCAGCAGCCCCCCGAGGGAGACTAGAGGAGAGACCCAGTACTTC
NA	NA	TRBJ2-3	TRBV6-5	CASSKYTDTQYF	TGTGCCAGCAGTAAATACACAGATACGCAGTATTTT
NA	many	TRBJ2-1	TRBV13	CASRGYNEQFF	TGTGCCAGCCGGGGTTACAATGAGCAGTTCTTC
NA	NA	TRBJ1-1	TRBV27	CASKPNSGTEAFF	TGTGCCAGCAAGCCCAACAGCGGCACTGAAGCTTTCTTT
TRBD2	once	TRBJ2-2	TRBV6-1	CASRAGTSGPNTGELFF	TGTGCCAGCAGGGCCGGGACTAGCGGGCCGAACACCGGGGAGCTGTTTTTT
NA	NA	TRBJ2-7	TRBV18	CASSPTGNFGGEQYF	TGTGCCAGCTCACCAACGGGGAATTTTGGAGGCGAGCAGTACTTC
TRBD1	NA	TRBJ1-5	TRBV7-8	CASSLLPTGLLSGYNQPQHF	TGTGCCAGCAGCTTATTGCCGACAGGGTTGCTTTCGGGCTACAATCAGCCCCAGCATTTT
NA	NA	TRBJ2-7	TRBV7-9	CASSLALTRYEQYF	TGTGCCAGCAGCTTAGCATTAACTAGATACGAGCAGTACTTC
TRBD2	NA	TRBJ2-1	TRBV7-2	CASSTIPGLAGLLDNEQFF	TGTGCCAGCAGCACCATTCCGGGACTAGCGGGACTTCTTGACAATGAGCAGTTCTTC
NA	NA	TRBJ2-2	TRBV21-1	CASSVRLLAGVVTGELFF	TGTGCCAGCAGCGTCCGGCTGCTAGCGGGAGTAGTAACCGGGGAGCTGTTTTTT
NA	NA	TRBJ1-1	TRBV27	CASRMGVSTEAFF	TGTGCCAGCAGAATGGGGGTCTCCACTGAAGCTTTCTTT